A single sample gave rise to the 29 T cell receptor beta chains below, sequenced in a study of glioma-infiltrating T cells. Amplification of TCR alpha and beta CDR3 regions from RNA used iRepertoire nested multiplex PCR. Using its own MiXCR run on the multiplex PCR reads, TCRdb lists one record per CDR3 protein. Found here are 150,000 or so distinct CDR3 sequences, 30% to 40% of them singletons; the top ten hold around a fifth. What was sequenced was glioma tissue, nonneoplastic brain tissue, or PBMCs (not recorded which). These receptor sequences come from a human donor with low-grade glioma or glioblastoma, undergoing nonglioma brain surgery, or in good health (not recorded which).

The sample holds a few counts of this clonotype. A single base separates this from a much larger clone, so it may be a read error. Written as DNA, the CDR3 is TGTGCCACCGGTGACAGGGCTAACACTGAAGCTTTCTTT. Residues: CATGDRANTEAFF. This sequence joins TRBV15 and TRBJ1-1; 7 positions agree with TRBD1. The trim removed 8 bases at V and 2 bases at J, leaving 5 bases unmatched. Germline-derived CDR1 and CDR2 are LNHNV and YYDKDF (reference sequence). The CDR3 spans 13 residues.

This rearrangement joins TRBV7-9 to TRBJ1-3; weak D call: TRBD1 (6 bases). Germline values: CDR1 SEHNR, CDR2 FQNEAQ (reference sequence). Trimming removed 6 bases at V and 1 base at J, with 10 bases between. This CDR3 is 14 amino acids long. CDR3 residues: CASSQGQSGNTIYF. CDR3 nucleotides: TGTGCCAGCAGTCAAGGACAGTCTGGAAACACCATATATTTT.

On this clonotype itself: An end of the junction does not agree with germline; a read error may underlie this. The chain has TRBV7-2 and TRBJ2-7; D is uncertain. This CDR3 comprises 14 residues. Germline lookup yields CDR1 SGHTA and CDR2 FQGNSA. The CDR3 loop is CASGLGVFSYEQYF. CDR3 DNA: TGTGCCAGCGGCTTAGGCGTGTTTTCCTACGAGCAGTACTTC.

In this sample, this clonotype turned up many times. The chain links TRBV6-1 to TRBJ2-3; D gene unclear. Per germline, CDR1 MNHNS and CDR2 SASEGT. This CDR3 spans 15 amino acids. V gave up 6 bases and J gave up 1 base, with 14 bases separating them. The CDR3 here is CASSPGFGGTDTQYF. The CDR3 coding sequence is TGTGCCAGCAGCCCCGGGTTTGGAGGCACAGATACGCAGTATTTT.

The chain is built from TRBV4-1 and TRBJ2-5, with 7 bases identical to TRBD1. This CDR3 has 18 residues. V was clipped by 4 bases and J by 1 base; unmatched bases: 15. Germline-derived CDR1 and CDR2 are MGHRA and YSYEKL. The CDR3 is CASSRNIDRAELQETQYF. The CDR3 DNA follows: TGCGCCAGCAGCCGAAACATCGACAGGGCGGAACTCCAAGAGACCCAGTACTTC.

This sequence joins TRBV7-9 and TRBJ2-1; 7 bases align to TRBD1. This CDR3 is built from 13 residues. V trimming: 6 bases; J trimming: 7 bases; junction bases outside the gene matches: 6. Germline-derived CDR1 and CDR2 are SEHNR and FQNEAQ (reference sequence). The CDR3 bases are TGTGCCAGCAGGTCTGAGGGGGCAAATGAGCAGTTCTTC. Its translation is CASRSEGANEQFF.

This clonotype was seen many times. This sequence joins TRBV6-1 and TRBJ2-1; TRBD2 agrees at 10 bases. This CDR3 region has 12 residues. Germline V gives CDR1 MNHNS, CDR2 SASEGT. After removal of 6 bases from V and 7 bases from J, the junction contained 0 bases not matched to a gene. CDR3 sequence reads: CASRGLANEQFF. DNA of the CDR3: TGTGCCAGCAGGGGACTAGCGAATGAGCAGTTCTTC.

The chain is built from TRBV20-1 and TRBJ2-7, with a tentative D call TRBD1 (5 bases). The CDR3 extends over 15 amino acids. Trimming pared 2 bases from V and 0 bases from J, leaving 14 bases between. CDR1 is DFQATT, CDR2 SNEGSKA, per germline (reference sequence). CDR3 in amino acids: CSARSDTRSSYEQYF. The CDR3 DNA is TGCAGTGCTAGATCGGACACCCGGAGCTCCTACGAGCAGTACTTC.

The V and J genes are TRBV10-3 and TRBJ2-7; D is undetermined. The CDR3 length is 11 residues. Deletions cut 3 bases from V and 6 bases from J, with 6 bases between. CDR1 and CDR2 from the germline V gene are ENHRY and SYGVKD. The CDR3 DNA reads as TGTGCCATCAGTGACCTTCTCGAGCAGTACTTC. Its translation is CAISDLLEQYF.

Here the CDR3 reads CASSPRHDYGYTF. CDR3 sequence (DNA): TGTGCCAGCAGTCCCCGGCACGACTATGGCTACACCTTC. This chain uses TRBV6-2 or TRBV6-3 with TRBJ1-2; D gene uncertain. Trimming pared 5 bases from V and 3 bases from J, leaving 10 bases between. The CDR3 consists of 13 residues. Germline loops: CDR1 MNHEY, CDR2 SVGEGT.

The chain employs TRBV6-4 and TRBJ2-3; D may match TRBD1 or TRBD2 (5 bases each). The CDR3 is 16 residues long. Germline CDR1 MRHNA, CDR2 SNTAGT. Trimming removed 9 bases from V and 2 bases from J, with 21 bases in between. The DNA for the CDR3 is TGTGCCAGTTTCCCCCGGGACGGAGGACCCACAGATACGCAGTATTTT. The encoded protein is CASFPRDGGPTDTQYF.

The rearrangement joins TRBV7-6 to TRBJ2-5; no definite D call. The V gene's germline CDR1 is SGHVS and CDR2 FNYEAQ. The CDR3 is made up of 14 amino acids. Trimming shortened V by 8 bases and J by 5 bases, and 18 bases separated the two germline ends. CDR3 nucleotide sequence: TGTGCCAGCTCCCGGGCGTTTTCGGGCGAGACCCAGTACTTC. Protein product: CASSRAFSGETQYF.

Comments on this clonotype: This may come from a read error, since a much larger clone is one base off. As DNA, the CDR3 is TGTGCCACCAGCATTAGGACTAGCGGATACAATGAGCAGTACTTC. Residues: CATSIRTSGYNEQYF. The genes are TRBV15 and TRBJ2-7; 10 bases are shared with TRBD2. The V and J ends lost 4 bases and 7 bases, in that order; junction bases with no gene match: 10. Germline CDR1 and CDR2: LNHNV and YYDKDF (reference sequence). This CDR3 contains 15 residues.

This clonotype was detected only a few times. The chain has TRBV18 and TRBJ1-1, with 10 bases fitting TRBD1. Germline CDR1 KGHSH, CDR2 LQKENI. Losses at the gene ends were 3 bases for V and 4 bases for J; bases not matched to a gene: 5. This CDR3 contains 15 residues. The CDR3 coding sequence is TGTGCCAGCTCACCGCGGACAGGGGGGGGCACTGAAGCTTTCTTT. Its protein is CASSPRTGGGTEAFF. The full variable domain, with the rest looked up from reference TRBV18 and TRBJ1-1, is NAGVMQNPRHLVRRRGQEARLRCSPMKGHSHVYWYRQLPEEGLKFMVYLQKENIIDESGMPKERFSAEFPKEGPSILRIQQVVRGDSAAYFCASSPRTGGGTEAFFGQGTRLTVV.

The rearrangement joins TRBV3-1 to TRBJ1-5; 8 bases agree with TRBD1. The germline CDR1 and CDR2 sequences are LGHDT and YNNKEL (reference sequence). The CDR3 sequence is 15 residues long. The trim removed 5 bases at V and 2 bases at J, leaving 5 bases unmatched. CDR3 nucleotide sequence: TGTGCCAGCAGCAGGACAGGGAACGGCAATCAGCCCCAGCATTTT. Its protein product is CASSRTGNGNQPQHF.

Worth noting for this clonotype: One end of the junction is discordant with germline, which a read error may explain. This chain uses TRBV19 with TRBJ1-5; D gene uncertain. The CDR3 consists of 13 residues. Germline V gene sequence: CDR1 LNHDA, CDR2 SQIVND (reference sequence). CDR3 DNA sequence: TGTGCCAGTAGGAAGGACGGGAATCAGCCCCAGCATTTC. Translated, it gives CASRKDGNQPQHF.

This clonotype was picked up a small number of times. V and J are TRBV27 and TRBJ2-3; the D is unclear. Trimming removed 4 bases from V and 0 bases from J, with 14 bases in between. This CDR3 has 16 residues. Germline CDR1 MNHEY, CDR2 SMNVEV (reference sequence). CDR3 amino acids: CASSSPLLGSTDTQYF. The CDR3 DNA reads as TGTGCCAGCAGTTCCCCTCTTCTCGGGAGCACAGATACGCAGTATTTT.

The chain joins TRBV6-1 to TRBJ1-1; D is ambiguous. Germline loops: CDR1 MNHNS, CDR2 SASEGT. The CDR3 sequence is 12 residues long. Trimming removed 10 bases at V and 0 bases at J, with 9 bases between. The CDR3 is CAIGKLNTEAFF. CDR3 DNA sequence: TGTGCCATCGGTAAGCTGAACACTGAAGCTTTCTTT.

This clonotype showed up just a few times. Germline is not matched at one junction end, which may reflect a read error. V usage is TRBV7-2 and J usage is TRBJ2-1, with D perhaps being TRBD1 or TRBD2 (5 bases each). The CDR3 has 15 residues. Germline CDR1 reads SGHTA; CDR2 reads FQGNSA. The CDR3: CARSLRGARVDEQFF. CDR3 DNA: TGTGCCCGCAGCTTAAGAGGGGCCAGGGTGGATGAGCAGTTCTTC.

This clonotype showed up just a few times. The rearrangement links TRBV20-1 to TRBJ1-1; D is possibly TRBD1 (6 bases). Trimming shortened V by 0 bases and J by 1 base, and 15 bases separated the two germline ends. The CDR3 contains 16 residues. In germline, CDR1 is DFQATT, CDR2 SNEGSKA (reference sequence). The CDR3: CSAREPGTRGNTEAFF. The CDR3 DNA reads TGCAGTGCTAGAGAACCAGGGACAAGGGGGAACACTGAAGCTTTCTTT.

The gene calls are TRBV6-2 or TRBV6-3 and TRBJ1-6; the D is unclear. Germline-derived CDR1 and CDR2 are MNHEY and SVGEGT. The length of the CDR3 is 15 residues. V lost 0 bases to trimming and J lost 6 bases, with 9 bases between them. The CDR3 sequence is CASSYSPRANSPLHF. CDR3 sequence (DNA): TGTGCCAGCAGTTACTCGCCACGGGCTAATTCACCCCTCCACTTT.

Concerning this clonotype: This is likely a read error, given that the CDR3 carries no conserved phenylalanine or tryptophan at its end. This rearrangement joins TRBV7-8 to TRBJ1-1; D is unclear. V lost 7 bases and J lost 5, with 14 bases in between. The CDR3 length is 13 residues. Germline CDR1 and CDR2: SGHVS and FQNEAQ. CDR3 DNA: TGTGCCAGCAAGCCTACAAAGGTTACTGAAGCTTTCCTT. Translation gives CASKPTKVTEAFL.

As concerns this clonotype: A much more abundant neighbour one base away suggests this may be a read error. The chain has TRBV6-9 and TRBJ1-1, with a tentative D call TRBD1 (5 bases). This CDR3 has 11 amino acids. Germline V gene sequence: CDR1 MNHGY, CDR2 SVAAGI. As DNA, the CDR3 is TGTGTCAGCAGTTACAGGCACGAAGCTTTCTTT. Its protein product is CVSSYRHEAFF.

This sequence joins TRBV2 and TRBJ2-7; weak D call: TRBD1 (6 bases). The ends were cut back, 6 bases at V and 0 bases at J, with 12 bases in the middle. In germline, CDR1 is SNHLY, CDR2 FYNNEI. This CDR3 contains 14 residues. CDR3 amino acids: CASRARQVSYEQYF. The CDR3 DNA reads TGTGCCAGCAGGGCCAGACAGGTCTCCTACGAGCAGTACTTC. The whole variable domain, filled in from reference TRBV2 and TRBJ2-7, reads EPEVTQTPSHQVTQMGQEVILRCVPISNHLYFYWYRQILGQKVEFLVSFYNNEISEKSEIFDDQFSVERPDGSNFTLKIRSTKLEDSAMYFCASRARQVSYEQYFGPGTRLTVT.

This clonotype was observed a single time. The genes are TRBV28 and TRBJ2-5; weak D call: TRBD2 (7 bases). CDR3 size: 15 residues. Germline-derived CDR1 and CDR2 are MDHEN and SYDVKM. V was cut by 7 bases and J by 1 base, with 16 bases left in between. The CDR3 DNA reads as TGTGCCAGCACCTTCCGAAGGGGGGGCCAAGAGACCCAGTACTTC. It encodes CASTFRRGGQETQYF. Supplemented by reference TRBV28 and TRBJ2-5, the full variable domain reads DVKVTQSSRYLVKRTGEKVFLECVQDMDHENMFWYRQDPGLGLRLIYFSYDVKMKEKGDIPEGYSVSREKKERFSLILESASTNQTSMYLCASTFRRGGQETQYFGPGTRLLVL.

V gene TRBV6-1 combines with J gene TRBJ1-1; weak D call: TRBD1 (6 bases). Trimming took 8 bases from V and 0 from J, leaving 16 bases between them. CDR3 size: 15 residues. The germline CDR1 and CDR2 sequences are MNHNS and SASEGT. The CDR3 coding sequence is TGTGCCAGCCTGGTGAGGGGGTATTTGAACACTGAAGCTTTCTTT. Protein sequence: CASLVRGYLNTEAFF.

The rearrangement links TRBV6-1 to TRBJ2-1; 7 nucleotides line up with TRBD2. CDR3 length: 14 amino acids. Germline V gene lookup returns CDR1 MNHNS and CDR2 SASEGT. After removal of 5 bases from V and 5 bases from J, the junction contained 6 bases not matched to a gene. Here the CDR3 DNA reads TGTGCCAGCAGTCGACTAGCCAGGGACAATGAGCAGTTCTTC. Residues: CASSRLARDNEQFF.

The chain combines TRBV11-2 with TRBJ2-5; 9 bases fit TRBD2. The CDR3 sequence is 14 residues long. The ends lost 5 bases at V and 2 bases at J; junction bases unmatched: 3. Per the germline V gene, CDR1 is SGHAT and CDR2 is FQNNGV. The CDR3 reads CASSPTSGQETQYF. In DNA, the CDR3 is TGTGCCAGCAGCCCGACTAGCGGACAAGAGACCCAGTACTTC.

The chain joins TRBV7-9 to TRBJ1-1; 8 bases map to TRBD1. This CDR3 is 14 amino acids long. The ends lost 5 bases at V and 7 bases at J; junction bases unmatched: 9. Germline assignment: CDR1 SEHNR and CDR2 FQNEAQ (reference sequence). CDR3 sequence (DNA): TGTGCCAGCAGCCCCGACAGGGGATCTAGTGAAGCTTTCTTT. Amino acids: CASSPDRGSSEAFF.